The T cell receptor (beta chain) under discussion was sequenced for a study of shared clonotypes between healthy human individuals. Notes on the study in general: When naive CD4 clonotypes were compared across a few donors, about 4.8% were shared. Non-shared clonotypes displayed generation probabilities falling below those of clonotypes present in all four donors.

Points on this clone: Its antigen remains unknown.

CDR3 length: 15 amino acids. The V gene lost 2 bases and the J gene lost 9 bases, with 17 bases spanning the gap. The V gene's germline CDR1 is SEHNR and CDR2 FQNEAQ (reference sequence). Genomic DNA belonging to each subset was distributed in equal measure over several immunoSEQ plates. Clones were sequenced by immunoSEQ multiplex PCR, and TCRdb holds only the in-frame ones, with some missing. The sample records 2 million to 2.5 million clones, 90% to 95% being singletons. The V call is TRBV7-9, the J call TRBJ2-1; D may be TRBD1 (6 bases). Material: naive CD4+ T cells from PBMCs. The subset was: CD45RA+ positively selected. This receptor was obtained from a man between 18 and 35 years old in good health. Some clones in this sample may be carry-over from other donors' samples. This chain's CDR3 is CASSLKVSGDGEQFF. The CDR3 DNA sequence: TGTGCCAGCAGCTTAAAGGTTTCAGGGGACGGTGAGCAGTTCTTC. The entire variable domain, with the rest obtained from reference TRBV7-9 and TRBJ2-1, is as follows: DTGVSQNPRHKITKRGQNVTFRCDPISEHNRLYWYRQTLGQGPEFLTYFQNEAQLEKSRLLSDRFSAERPKGSFSTLEIQRTEQGDSAMYLCASSLKVSGDGEQFFGPGTRLTVL.